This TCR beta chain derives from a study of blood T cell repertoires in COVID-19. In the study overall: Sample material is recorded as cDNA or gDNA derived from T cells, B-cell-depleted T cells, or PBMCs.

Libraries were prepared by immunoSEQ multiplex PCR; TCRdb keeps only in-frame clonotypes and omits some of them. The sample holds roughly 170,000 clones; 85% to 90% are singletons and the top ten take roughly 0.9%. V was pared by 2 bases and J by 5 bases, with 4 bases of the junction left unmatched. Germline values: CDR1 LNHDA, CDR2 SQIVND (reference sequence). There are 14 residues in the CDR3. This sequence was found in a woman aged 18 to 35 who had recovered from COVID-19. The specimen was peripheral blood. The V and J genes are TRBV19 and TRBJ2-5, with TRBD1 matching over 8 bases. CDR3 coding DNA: TGTGCCAGTAGTATACAGGGGGCAGAGGAGACCCAGTACTTC. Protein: CASSIQGAEETQYF.